Here is one T cell receptor beta chain with its context. A far larger clone lies a single base away; this is likely a read error. First-strand cDNA used TRAV- and TRBV-specific primers, covering alpha and beta chains. Using a constant-region primer together with a V-primer adapter, TCRs were subjected to roughly 18 PCR cycles of amplification. TCRdb independently ran MiXCR on the reads; one entry per CDR3 protein. In the table there are 75,000 to 95,000 distinct CDR3 sequences, over 15% of which are singletons. Time point in this sample: before trial treatment. Trimming removed 7 bases from V and 10 bases from J, with 23 bases in between. CDR3 size: 15 residues. Germline CDR1 MDHEN, CDR2 SYDVKM. These data come from a study of low-dose radiotherapy and immunotherapy resistance in tumors.

The V call is TRBV28, the J call TRBJ2-1; D ambiguous. The sequence derives from a male donor with prostate cancer. Material: PBMCs, obtained before treatment. This CDR3 is CASTTYRRTNYEQFF. In nucleotides, the CDR3 is TGTGCCAGCACCACCTACCGTCGTACCAACTACGAGCAGTTCTTC. Based on the CDR3 plus reference TRBV28 and TRBJ2-1, the full variable domain is DVKVTQSSRYLVKRTGEKVFLECVQDMDHENMFWYRQDPGLGLRLIYFSYDVKMKEKGDIPEGYSVSREKKERFSLILESASTNQTSMYLCASTTYRRTNYEQFFGPGTRLTVL.